A selection of T cell receptor beta chains follows, all from one sample in a study of post-analysis software for immune sequencing data. Via MiXCR, TCRdb re-called the PCR reads, giving one row per CDR3 protein. This table has hundreds of thousands of distinct CDR3 sequences, about 57% appearing once. Material: blood. Source of these receptors: a girl aged 5-17 years with multiple sclerosis. Each CDR3 is given with its conserved first and last residue.

>TRBJ1-2|TRBV14
CASSHPRGAGYGYTF
>TRBJ2-4|TRBV5-6
CASSLPDSGRYF
>TRBJ2-5|TRBV20-1
CSASRVQGEETQYF
>.|TRBV7-6
CASSPNSVRYEQYF
>TRBJ1-2|TRBV12-3/TRBV12-4
CASSFRRGDYGYTF
>TRBJ1-1|TRBV29-1
CSATGSPLNTEAFF
>TRBJ2-1|TRBV7-9
CASSLANGTSFYNEQFF
>TRBJ2-2|TRBV14
CASSQFQTGELFF
>TRBJ2-1|TRBV20-1
CSARKPGLASHEQFF
>TRBJ2-7|TRBV5-1
CASSLGMGQGAYEQYF
>TRBJ1-2|TRBV5-1
CASSFGRDRANGHTF
>TRBJ2-7|TRBV20-1
CSARAGQGSYF
>TRBJ2-7|TRBV5-1
CASSLASYSYEQYF
>TRBJ2-1|TRBV20-1
CSGNMPGQLRYGEQFF
>TRBJ1-2|TRBV6-1
CATMRTGAGTVYYGCTF
>TRBJ2-3|TRBV4-2
CASGTSTDTQYF
>TRBJ2-1|TRBV3-1
CASSQDLVAGTRGEQFF
>TRBJ2-7|TRBV7-2
CASSLAAGKGYEQYF
>TRBJ2-7|TRBV20-1
CSARDLKQGDSYEQYF
>TRBJ2-5|TRBV5-1
CASSLQGLAGKETQYF
>TRBJ2-5|TRBV7-3
CASSPGGSETQYF
>TRBJ2-5|TRBV7-9
CASSLLPGGAGEQYF
>TRBJ2-1|TRBV5-1
CASSLPSVIQEQFF
>TRBJ2-1|TRBV5-5
CASRRTERQGSHNEQFF
>TRBJ2-7|TRBV29-1
CSVVPSGGTYEQYF
>TRBJ1-4|TRBV29-1
CSVVTRNEKLFF
>TRBJ2-3|TRBV9
CASRRGISTDTQYF
>TRBJ2-1|TRBV29-1
CSGGPVLVHEQFF
>TRBJ2-7|TRBV10-3
CAITQGPQGEQYF
>TRBJ1-2|TRBV6-1
CASSGGDFYGYTF
>TRBJ2-5|TRBV7-9
CASSLFSGRAGETQYF
>TRBJ1-5|TRBV20-1
CSARLKGVTNQPQHF
>TRBJ1-5|TRBV20-1
CSALQGAGNQPQHF
>.|TRBV7-2
CASSLAPAGGYEQYF
>TRBJ2-1|TRBV7-9
CASSLAGASTYNEQFF
>TRBJ2-7|TRBV11-2
CASSLTPYPSYEQYF
>TRBJ1-2|TRBV6-5
CASSYFGGQGAYYGYTF
>TRBJ1-2|TRBV7-2
CASIRTSGYTF
>TRBJ1-1|TRBV5-1
CASSLAVLTEAFF
>TRBJ2-2|TRBV12-3/TRBV12-4
CASSLTGYAGELFF
>TRBJ2-7|TRBV4-1
CASSQLGLSNSYEQYF
>TRBJ2-7|TRBV6-5
CASSYSWFYEQYF
>TRBJ2-5|TRBV10-3
CAISEPQETQYF